This TCR beta chain was documented in a study of T cells in Graves' hyperthyroidism and ophthalmopathy (dated by TCRdb to the late 2010s). With respect to the entire study: Peripheral blood was collected at initial diagnosis, before any treatment. TCR V-J signatures able to tell the groups apart were searched for in a discovery cohort of 90 to 100 patients, of whom roughly 42 had Graves' ophthalmopathy and roughly 57 had stable Graves' hyperthyroidism. Whether ophthalmopathy could be predicted prospectively was tested in an independent validation cohort made up of roughly 19 hyperthyroidism patients plus 17 patients who later progressed to ophthalmopathy. The approximately 100 discovery patients were divided at random into training and test sets in a 7:3 ratio. Thyroid tissue and blood T-cell repertoires from six or seven Graves' hyperthyroidism patients were also compared in the study. Once sampling was done, hyperthyroidism patients were given methimazole at a starting dose of 30 mg daily, whereas ophthalmopathy patients were given high-dose intravenous methylprednisolone. TCR Vbeta CDR3 sequencing of approximately 140 peripheral blood samples (around 45 ophthalmopathy, approximately 80 hyperthyroidism and approximately 17 progressor patients) is reported in the paper. What the research found in general, with its limitations: Sample size was not statistically predetermined, and blinding of investigators to group allocation was not performed. In validation, progression to ophthalmopathy was predicted by the model with 65% to 71% sensitivity and approximately 78% specificity, a median of 6.5 months before onset. Most expanded thyroid clonotypes (frequency above 0.001) were also detected in blood, a finding suggesting that blood repertoires may reflect thyroid immune responses. A 13 V-J signature model separated ophthalmopathy from stable hyperthyroidism, with 87.88% sensitivity and 81.08% specificity in cross-validation and 80%/75% in testing.

Stable Graves' hyperthyroidism was defined as the absence of progression to ophthalmopathy over 18 months of follow-up. Hyperthyroidism patients were aged 18 to 65 years and newly diagnosed, with disease duration of less than 2 months. Patients with uncontrolled infections, other autoimmune diseases, pregnancy or lactation were excluded. Diagnoses were established on the basis of clinical symptoms, serum thyroxine and TRAb, thyroid ultrasound, and orbital computed tomography. Ficoll-Paque density gradient centrifugation was used to isolate PBMCs from about 10 ml of fresh peripheral blood. Trizol reagent was used to extract total RNA, and RNA quality was then checked on an Agilent 2100 Bioanalyzer. TCR beta CDR3 regions were amplified from RNA transcripts. The first round of RT-PCR for the TCR CDR3 was performed with the HTBI primer set and the Qiagen OneStep RT-PCR kit. Libraries were constructed in a second round of multiplex PCR, after which size selection and purification were carried out. The libraries were sequenced on an Illumina HiSeq2000 using paired-end 100 bp reads. On the study's bioinformatics: Raw data were processed with SOAPnuke, discarding reads with adapters, uncalled bases, mean Phred below 15, or no exact constant-primer or identifier match. High-quality paired reads were merged with COPE v1.2.5, and unique nucleotide sequences were defined as clonotypes. MiTCR v1.1 was used to align clonotypes to the IMGT TRBV, TRBD and TRBJ reference segments. The analysis included only V-J combinations with a frequency above 0.0001, which together covered 99% to 99.2% of the repertoires. A TCS score was defined as the ratio of F50 (clonal expansion) to E x V (chaos), with BLOSUM62-based TCRdist applied between CDR3 peptides within each V-J. Welch's t-statistics and random forest reduced roughly 540 V-J features to 10 to 15, which were used in a naive Bayes classifier (R e1071). The public reads were quality trimmed at Q25 with fastp and then assembled into clones with MiXCR by TCRdb, keeping productive beta chains. Each entry merges the rows of one CDR3 protein and shows their most common DNA and genes. These V and J calls derive from TCRdb rather than the authors' analysis. Here the sample has approximately 590,000 distinct CDR3 sequences; approximately 15% occur a single time. The top ten clones comprise roughly 6.6% of the sample.

CDR1 is given as SGHRS and CDR2 as YFSETQ, both from the germline V gene. The CDR3 numbers 14 residues from cysteine through phenylalanine. The retained sequence is limited to the CDR3, 42 bases, with the frame set at the first base. Clipping removes 7 bases from V and 3 bases from J, with 9 as the unmatched junction base count. At least ten counts were recorded for this clonotype. Its antigen remains unidentified. Within one base of it there is no much larger clone, and no base qualities were kept. This receptor was identified in a woman aged 25 to 45 with Graves' hyperthyroidism. The material sequenced was blood. Here the chain combines TRBV5-1 and TRBJ2-7; the central 8 bases match TRBD2. The CDR3 reads as follows: CASGPREGGYEQYF. The DNA is TGCGCCAGCGGGCCCCGGGAGGGGGGCTACGAGCAGTACTTC.